One sample yielded the 30 T cell receptor beta chains listed below, sequenced in a study of cytomegalovirus exposure and HLA in healthy donors (dated by TCRdb to between 2016 and 2019). The library was obtained by the immunoSEQ multiplex PCR assay. The table was pulled from immuneACCESS by TCRdb, which kept in-frame rearrangements only. Such tables lose some clones; where checked, under half of the loss comes from unresolved V genes, and the rest has no known cause. The sample records approximately 260,000 clones, about 86% of which are singletons. The ten largest clonotypes hold more than 0.8% of the sample. The sample consisted of PBMCs. The receptors shown here come from a woman younger than 35 in good health and CMV-seronegative.

The V gene is TRBV6-4, the J gene TRBJ2-3; 7 bases line up with TRBD2. Germline V lookup: CDR1 MRHNA, CDR2 SNTAGT. The CDR3 is 16 amino acids. Trimming removed 0 bases from V and 2 bases from J; junction bases left unmatched: 5. CDR3 sequence reads: CASSDSTLAHTDTQYF. CDR3 DNA: TGTGCCAGCAGTGACTCGACACTAGCGCACACAGATACGCAGTATTTT.

The chain joins TRBV27 to TRBJ2-7; TRBD1 aligns across 11 bases. Germline V gene sequence: CDR1 MNHEY, CDR2 SMNVEV (reference sequence). The CDR3 totals 14 residues. V lost 4 bases, J lost 7 bases, and 6 bases stayed unmatched. CDR3 nucleotide sequence: TGTGCCAGCAGTTCGCGGACAGGGGGCAGGGAGCAGTACTTC. Amino acid sequence: CASSSRTGGREQYF.

This clone was counted once. V usage is TRBV7-2 and J usage is TRBJ1-1; D is unclear. The CDR3 consists of 14 residues. V dropped 5 bases and J dropped 1 base, with 11 bases sitting between them. CDR1 and CDR2 from the germline V gene are SGHTA and FQGNSA. CDR3: CASSPSSANTEAFF. The CDR3 DNA is TGTGCCAGCAGCCCTAGTTCGGCGAACACTGAAGCTTTCTTT.

CDR3 sequence reads: CASTGDSHGYTF. CDR3 DNA sequence: TGTGCCAGCACTGGGGACAGTCATGGCTACACCTTC. The chain carries TRBV2 and TRBJ1-2; 7 bases map to TRBD1. Trimming removed 7 bases from V and 6 bases from J; junction bases left unmatched: 5. The CDR3 loop spans 12 amino acids. Germline CDR1 is SNHLY and CDR2 is FYNNEI.

The chain links TRBV6-5 to TRBJ1-1; D uncertain. V was trimmed by 6 bases and J by 4 bases, leaving 18 bases between them. The germline CDR1 and CDR2 sequences are MNHEY and SVGAGI. The CDR3 length is 15 residues. The CDR3 spells CASSSPSLVTTEAFF. The CDR3, as DNA: TGTGCCAGCAGCTCCCCCTCGTTAGTTACCACTGAAGCTTTCTTT.

The J gene is TRBJ1-5, the V gene TRBV27; D is uncertain. The CDR3 has 12 residues. The V end lost 7 bases, the J end lost 3 bases, and 7 bases lay between the germline ends. Germline loops: CDR1 MNHEY, CDR2 SMNVEV (reference sequence). CDR3 in amino acids: CASMALNQPQHF. The DNA for the CDR3 is TGTGCCAGCATGGCCCTCAATCAGCCCCAGCATTTT.

The V gene is TRBV6-4, the J gene TRBJ1-1; no reliable D call. Trimming took off 5 bases at V and 5 bases at J, with 15 bases between the two ends. The CDR3 sequence is 14 residues long. CDR1 and CDR2 from the germline V gene are MRHNA and SNTAGT. The CDR3 is CASSLVPGKTEAFF. The CDR3 DNA reads as TGTGCCAGCAGTTTAGTACCAGGAAAAACTGAAGCTTTCTTT.

This clone was seen only once. This chain links TRBV5-1 with TRBJ2-7; D is possibly TRBD2 (6 bases). Germline V gene sequence: CDR1 SGHRS, CDR2 YFSETQ. The germline V and J ends were trimmed by 4 bases and 0 bases, with 17 bases remaining between them. CDR3 length equals 16 residues. The CDR3 spells CASSPPPGLSSYEQYF. In DNA, the CDR3 is TGCGCCAGCAGCCCCCCACCAGGACTAAGCTCCTACGAGCAGTACTTC. Filled out from reference TRBV5-1 and TRBJ2-7, the complete variable domain reads KAGVTQTPRYLIKTRGQQVTLSCSPISGHRSVSWYQQTPGQGLQFLFEYFSETQRNKGNFPGRFSGRQFSNSRSEMNVSTLELGDSALYLCASSPPPGLSSYEQYFGPGTRLTVT.

The gene calls are TRBV2 and TRBJ1-4; 7 nucleotides agree with TRBD1. V dropped 10 bases and J dropped 7; count of bases not matched to a gene: 9. Germline V gives CDR1 SNHLY, CDR2 FYNNEI. This CDR3 has 13 amino acids. DNA for the CDR3: TGTGCCACGCGACAGGGCGAAAGTGAAAAACTGTTTTTT. Protein sequence: CATRQGESEKLFF. Complete variable domain (other parts from reference TRBV2 and TRBJ1-4): EPEVTQTPSHQVTQMGQEVILRCVPISNHLYFYWYRQILGQKVEFLVSFYNNEISEKSEIFDDQFSVERPDGSNFTLKIRSTKLEDSAMYFCATRQGESEKLFFGSGTQLSVL.

The chain joins TRBV4-3 to TRBJ1-2, with 8 bases aligning to TRBD1. V trimming: 4 bases; J trimming: 2 bases; junction bases outside the gene matches: 9. The CDR3 is 16 residues long. Germline lookup yields CDR1 LGHNA and CDR2 YSLEER. The CDR3 region has the DNA TGCGCCAGCAGCCGAGGGACCGACAGGGGCAACTATGGCTACACCTTC. Translating it yields CASSRGTDRGNYGYTF.

The chain carries TRBV4-1 and TRBJ1-3; TRBD1 might be the D (5 bases). Germline V gene sequence: CDR1 MGHRA, CDR2 YSYEKL. This CDR3 region has 13 residues. The DNA of the CDR3 is TGCGCTTCTTGGGGCTTCTCTGGAAACACCATATATTTT. Amino acid sequence: CASWGFSGNTIYF.

The V call is TRBV11-2, the J call TRBJ1-5, with D possibly TRBD1 on 6 matching bases. Germline V lookup: CDR1 SGHAT, CDR2 FQNNGV. The CDR3 sequence is 17 residues long. Trimming stripped 0 bases from V and 6 bases from J, with 18 bases between. CDR3 region: CASSLDRRRGGGQPQHF. The CDR3 DNA is TGTGCCAGCAGCTTAGATAGGCGCAGGGGTGGGGGTCAGCCCCAGCATTTT.

The chain has TRBV7-6 and TRBJ1-1; TRBD1 might be the D (5 bases). V was trimmed by 6 bases and J by 8 bases, leaving 19 bases between them. Germline assignment: CDR1 SGHVS and CDR2 FNYEAQ. This CDR3 is built from 14 residues. CDR3 residues: CASSPLGTPLEAFF. In DNA form, the CDR3 reads TGTGCCAGCAGTCCGCTGGGGACTCCCCTAGAAGCTTTCTTT.

With regard to this clone: A junction end diverges from the germline sequence, so it may reflect a read error. This chain uses TRBV30 with TRBJ2-2; D possibly matches TRBD1 or TRBD2 (5 bases each). Germline-derived CDR1 and CDR2 are GTSNPN and SVGIG (reference sequence). The CDR3 length is 12 residues. The CDR3 is CASSEGREELFF. CDR3 DNA: TGTGCCTCGAGTGAGGGGCGAGAGGAGCTGTTTTTT.

V and J are TRBV2 and TRBJ1-1; 9 nucleotides line up with TRBD1. CDR3 length: 15 amino acids. V gave up 6 bases and J gave up 7 bases; unmatched junction bases: 12. CDR1 and CDR2 (germline): SNHLY, FYNNEI. The CDR3 nucleotides are TGTGCCAGCAGCGACCAAAACAGGGGGCAGGGTGAAGCTTTCTTT. The encoded protein is CASSDQNRGQGEAFF.

This clone has a handful of counts. This chain connects TRBV2 to TRBJ1-5; no definite D call. The CDR3 runs 13 residues. Trimming cost V 3 bases and J 2 bases, with 5 bases left between them. Germline V CDR1 and CDR2: SNHLY, FYNNEI. In nucleotides, the CDR3 is TGTGCCAGCAGTGATGAGGGCAATCAGCCCCAGCATTTT. Translated: CASSDEGNQPQHF.

The chain has TRBV5-4 and TRBJ1-5; D not certain. This CDR3 has 15 residues. Germline CDR1 reads SGHNT; CDR2 reads YYREEE (reference sequence). V shed 4 bases and J shed 1 base, with 12 bases lying between them. CDR3 sequence: CASSPGSGSNQPQHF. The CDR3 DNA follows: TGTGCCAGCAGCCCAGGATCTGGGAGCAATCAGCCCCAGCATTTT.

The rearrangement uses TRBV27 and TRBJ2-3, with 7 bases aligning to TRBD1. The CDR3 totals 17 residues. V lost 5 bases and J lost 0; bases outside the gene matches: 11. Germline V lookup: CDR1 MNHEY, CDR2 SMNVEV (reference sequence). CDR3: CASSPLSGQASTDTQYF. CDR3 nucleotide sequence: TGTGCCAGCAGTCCCCTTTCTGGACAGGCTAGCACAGATACGCAGTATTTT.

This clone appeared once. This chain connects TRBV5-1 to TRBJ1-4; 10 bases match TRBD1. CDR1 and CDR2 (germline): SGHRS, YFSETQ. The ends lost 4 bases at V and 5 bases at J; junction bases unmatched: 5. The CDR3 has 15 residues. CDR3 sequence reads: CASSPGGQGNEKLFF. The CDR3 DNA is TGCGCCAGCAGCCCGGGGGGACAGGGGAATGAAAAACTGTTTTTT.

The chain combines TRBV9 with TRBJ1-2; TRBD1 matches at 9 bases. In germline, CDR1 is SGDLS, CDR2 YYNGEE. CDR3 size: 16 residues. V dropped 1 base and J dropped 7; count of bases not matched to a gene: 11. This CDR3 reads CASSVRAGQGSRGYTF. For the CDR3, the DNA is TGTGCCAGCAGCGTAAGGGCGGGACAGGGAAGTCGTGGCTACACCTTC.

This chain joins TRBV11-3 and TRBJ2-1; TRBD2 matches 14 bases. The trim removed 0 bases at V and 10 bases at J, leaving 11 bases unmatched. Germline CDR1 and CDR2: SGHNT and YENEEA. The CDR3 spans 18 residues. The chain's CDR3 is CASSLDLGGLAGVREQFF. The CDR3 DNA reads as TGTGCCAGCAGCTTAGATCTGGGGGGACTAGCGGGAGTAAGGGAGCAGTTCTTC.

This clone has a handful of counts. The rearrangement joins TRBV11-2 to TRBJ2-1; the D is unclear. Germline-derived CDR1 and CDR2 are SGHAT and FQNNGV. V lost 5 bases and J lost 0, with 5 bases in between. CDR3 length: 13 residues. The CDR3 here is CASSESSYNEQFF. The CDR3 DNA reads as TGTGCCAGCAGCGAGAGCTCCTACAATGAGCAGTTCTTC.

This clone was observed once. V and J are TRBV2 and TRBJ2-5; 7 positions match TRBD1. The germline V gene has CDR1 SNHLY and CDR2 FYNNEI. The V and J ends lost 6 bases and 5 bases, in that order; junction bases with no gene match: 9. The CDR3 has 14 residues. In DNA form, the CDR3 reads TGTGCCAGCAGGGAACCCCAACAGGGGGAGACCCAGTACTTC. Protein product: CASREPQQGETQYF. Based on the CDR3 plus reference TRBV2 and TRBJ2-5, the full variable domain is EPEVTQTPSHQVTQMGQEVILRCVPISNHLYFYWYRQILGQKVEFLVSFYNNEISEKSEIFDDQFSVERPDGSNFTLKIRSTKLEDSAMYFCASREPQQGETQYFGPGTRLLVL.

J is TRBJ2-7 and V is TRBV29-1; 13 bases are a match to TRBD2. Per the germline V gene, CDR1 is SQVTM and CDR2 is ANQGSEA. V shed 2 bases, J shed 4 bases, and the junction held 2 bases outside the gene matches. This CDR3 is 14 amino acids long. DNA for the CDR3: TGCAGCGTTGAAAGGACTAGCGGGAGTTACGAGCAGTACTTC. It is translated as CSVERTSGSYEQYF.

V is TRBV27 and J is TRBJ1-2; D is possibly TRBD1 (5 bases). The germline gives CDR1 MNHEY, CDR2 SMNVEV (reference sequence). Trimming pared 5 bases from V and 9 bases from J, leaving 22 bases between. The CDR3 runs to 15 residues. The CDR3 DNA reads as TGTGCCAGCAGTCCTCGACAGAGTAAAGAGAGGAGCTACACCTTC. Translation: CASSPRQSKERSYTF.

The chain uses TRBV30 and TRBJ1-1; D is uncertain. The CDR3 runs to 12 residues. CDR1 is GTSNPN, CDR2 SVGIG, per germline (reference sequence). Trimming took 7 bases from V and 6 from J, leaving 15 bases between them. This CDR3 is CASINFGAEAFF. DNA of the CDR3: TGTGCCTCAATAAACTTCGGGGCTGAAGCTTTCTTT.

The chain recombines TRBV9 with TRBJ1-2; 9 nucleotides match TRBD1. CDR3 length: 13 amino acids. The ends lost 0 bases at V and 8 bases at J; junction bases unmatched: 2. Looked up from germline, CDR1 is SGDLS and CDR2 is YYNGEE. CDR3 DNA sequence: TGTGCCAGCAGCGTAGGACAGGGGGACGGCTACACCTTC. It translates to CASSVGQGDGYTF.

The J gene is TRBJ2-7, the V gene TRBV28, with 7 nucleotides matching TRBD2. With V trimmed by 6 bases and J by 0 bases, 11 bases remained unmatched. CDR1 and CDR2 (germline): MDHEN, SYDVKM. The CDR3 loop spans 16 amino acids. CDR3 DNA: TGTGCCAGCAGCAAAGGACGGGGGGTAAGCTCCTACGAGCAGTACTTC. Its protein is CASSKGRGVSSYEQYF.

The chain couples TRBV30 to TRBJ1-1; no firm D call. Germline lookup yields CDR1 GTSNPN and CDR2 SVGIG (reference sequence). The V gene lost 1 base and the J gene lost 1 base, with 7 bases spanning the gap. CDR3 length: 13 amino acids. The CDR3 nucleotides read TGTGCCTGGAGTGAAATGAGGAACACTGAAGCTTTCTTT. Translation: CAWSEMRNTEAFF.

This clone occurred a few times. J is TRBJ1-5 and V is TRBV18; TRBD1 aligns across 10 bases. J was trimmed by 5 bases and V by 0 bases; bases with no gene match: 4. CDR1 and CDR2 (germline): KGHSH, LQKENI. The CDR3 extends over 16 amino acids. CDR3 loop: CASSPPGTGVDQPQHF. The DNA of the CDR3 is TGTGCCAGCTCACCACCCGGGACAGGGGTGGATCAGCCCCAGCATTTT.